The T cell receptor (beta chain) described here comes from a study of T cell responses to AZD1222 COVID-19 vaccine. Notes on the study in general: Donors were mostly white British, more females; clonal diversity possibly underestimated.

The assay was immunoSEQ multiplex PCR, and TCRdb's table has in-frame clones only and misses some. There are approximately 140,000 clones in the sample; approximately 92% occur only once, and 2.5% to 3.5% lies in the top ten. Of note for this clone: Its antigen is currently unknown.

The junction had 8 bases not matched to a gene; V was cut back by 3 bases and J by 6 bases. The CDR3 has 16 residues. Per germline, CDR1 SQVTM and CDR2 ANQGSEA. The origin of this receptor is an adult who received the AZD1222 COVID-19 vaccine. The source was peripheral blood, collected 28 days after the second AZD1222 dose. The chain combines TRBV29-1 with TRBJ2-1; 13 bases fit TRBD2. CDR3 in amino acids: CSVDGTSGIVGNEQFF. Here the CDR3 DNA reads TGCAGCGTTGACGGGACTAGCGGGATAGTCGGCAATGAGCAGTTCTTC.